This note documents a single T cell receptor beta chain sequence. This clone has just one count. Its antigen is still unknown. Per-nucleotide qualities are absent, and no much larger clonotype sits a single base away. The data originate from a study of T cell responses to AZD1222 COVID-19 vaccine (dated by TCRdb to about 2021). In the study overall: A total of 233 trial participants underwent TCR sequencing, of whom around 210 had received two doses of AZD1222 and roughly 26 had received two doses of the MenACWY control vaccine. Enrollment into the trials was organized by age into subgroups of 18-55, 56-69 and 70-plus years, and those subgroups contained roughly 140, 27 and 60 TCR-sequenced participants, respectively. Paper-wide results and their limitations: Conclusions about previously exposed vaccinees are limited because only six or seven AZD1222 recipients were SARS-CoV-2 seropositive at baseline. Participants were mostly white British and included more females than males, and it was suggested by the authors that clonal diversity may have been underestimated. After two AZD1222 doses, both the breadth and the depth of spike-specific TCRs were significantly higher than at day 0 and than in MenACWY recipients. Because no day 14 peak-response samples were available, repertoires were characterized only after the peak T cell response. In the small 56-69-year group, the increase in depth fell short of significance, most likely because of low power. Epitopes outside the regions mutated in the B.1.351 and B.1.1.7 variants were reportedly recognized by nearly half of the unique spike-specific TCRs. The whole spike protein was spanned by vaccine-associated CD4 TCRs, and dominant responses were seen in regions 160-218 and 743-854.

The CDR3, cysteine through phenylalanine, is 15 amino acids long. Kept here is only the CDR3 DNA, which spans 45 bases and is read in frame from base 1. Trimming accounts for 4 bases at V and 4 bases at J, while the number of junction bases matched to no gene is 7. CDR1 and CDR2 were assigned from the germline V gene (reference sequence) as MNHNY and SVGAGI. The CDR3 regions of human TCRbeta chains were analyzed by immunosequencing. On the study's bioinformatics: TCRs in the repertoires were matched against a reference library of SARS-CoV-2-specific TCRs that had been generated with the MIRA antigen-specificity platform. Breadth meant the fraction of unique TCRs that were SARS-CoV-2-associated, whereas depth meant the fraction of total T cells that were SARS-CoV-2-associated. Each spike-specific TCR was assigned to its reactive spike region and to a CD4 or CD8 class using the MIRA data. Log10-transformed breadth and depth values were compared by one-way ANOVA with Sidak's multiple comparisons tests. Drawn from immuneACCESS, this table holds only the in-frame rearrangements with V and J called that TCRdb kept. Clones are partly lost; checked studies trace under half to an unresolved V gene and leave the rest unexplained. V, J and clone size were drawn from that table, and D and trimming were deduced from the DNA. This sample holds about 130,000 clones; about 93% were observed only once. Around 7.1% of the sample is in the top ten clones.

Sample time point, as interpreted from the label and publication: about 28 days (+/-7) after the second vaccine dose. Because spike-specific TCR depth and breadth did not differ between the two schedules, AZD1222 recipients who got a second dose at roughly 4 weeks were pooled with those who got a second dose at roughly 12 weeks. Vaccinee samples were obtained from the UK trials COV001 and COV002, which included a single-blind randomized controlled phase 2/3 trial of AZD1222 (ChAdOx1 nCoV-19) in healthy adults. Trial participant PBMC samples were collected at day 0 and day 28 after the second dose for TCRbeta chain sequencing.

The clonotype comes from an adult who received the AZD1222 COVID-19 vaccine. The chain joins TRBV6-6 to TRBJ2-5; TRBD2 lines up with 9 middle nucleotides. The sequences come from peripheral blood, collected 28 days after the second AZD1222 dose. The base sequence is TGTGCCAGCAGTTCAGTGCGGGGGGGCGGAGAGACCCAGTACTTC. This yields the protein CASSSVRGGGETQYF.